The TCR beta chain under discussion was sequenced for a study of cytomegalovirus exposure and HLA in healthy donors. Broader study findings: Certain indistinguishable V segments, among them TRBV6-2 and TRBV6-3, were excluded. Several of the most significant clusters appeared, in a later analysis, to be linked to common viral pathogens.

CDR1 SNHLY and CDR2 FYNNEI come from the germline V gene. Trimming at V came to 5 bases and at J to 4 bases, leaving 8 bases not matched to a gene. This CDR3 has 15 residues. Primers for the PCR totalled 60 Vbeta and 13 Jbeta. The repertoire was sequenced with immunoSEQ multiplex PCR; TCRdb's copy has only in-frame clones and lacks some. The sample lists approximately 130,000 clones, around 77% occurring once. A note on this clone: Its antigen is unknown. Other DNA sequences of this sample code for an identical CDR3.

The sequenced sample consisted of PBMCs. The V and J genes are TRBV2 and TRBJ2-7; 10 bases match TRBD1. This TCR derives from a man aged 45 to 65 in good health and CMV-seronegative. This chain's CDR3 is CASSRPRQGAYEQYF. The DNA of the CDR3 is TGTGCCAGCAGTAGACCTCGACAGGGGGCTTACGAGCAGTACTTC.